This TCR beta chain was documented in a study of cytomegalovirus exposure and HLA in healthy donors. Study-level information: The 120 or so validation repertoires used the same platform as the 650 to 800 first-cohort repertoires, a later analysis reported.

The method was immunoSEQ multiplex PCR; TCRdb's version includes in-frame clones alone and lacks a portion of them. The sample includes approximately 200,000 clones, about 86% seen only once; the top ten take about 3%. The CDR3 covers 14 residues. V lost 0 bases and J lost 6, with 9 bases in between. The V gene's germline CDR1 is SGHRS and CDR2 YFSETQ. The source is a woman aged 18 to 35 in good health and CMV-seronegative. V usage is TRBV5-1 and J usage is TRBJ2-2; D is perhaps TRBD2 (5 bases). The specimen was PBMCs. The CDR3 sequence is CASSLEAGAGELFF. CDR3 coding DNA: TGCGCCAGCAGCTTGGAGGCGGGCGCCGGGGAGCTGTTTTTT.